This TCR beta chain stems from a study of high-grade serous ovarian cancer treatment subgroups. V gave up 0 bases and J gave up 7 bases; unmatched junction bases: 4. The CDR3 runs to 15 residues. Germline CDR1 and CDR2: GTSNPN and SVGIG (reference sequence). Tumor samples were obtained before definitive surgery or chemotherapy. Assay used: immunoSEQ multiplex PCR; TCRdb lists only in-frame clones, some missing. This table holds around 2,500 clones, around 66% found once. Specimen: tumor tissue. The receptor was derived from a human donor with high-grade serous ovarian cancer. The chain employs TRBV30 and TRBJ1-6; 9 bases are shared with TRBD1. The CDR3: CAWSVTGGSNSPLHF. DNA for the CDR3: TGTGCCTGGAGTGTAACAGGGGGCTCCAATTCACCCCTCCACTTT.